The 4 T cell receptor beta chains in this list originate from one sample, sequenced in a study of T cell repertoires in ileal Crohn's disease. Only in-frame clones appear in the TCRdb table, and some are missing; sequencing was by immunoSEQ multiplex PCR. The sample has about 13,000 clones, about 71% seen once. Sequencing was done on a sample of ileal tissue. The receptors originated from an adult with Crohn's disease.

Only a few counts were recorded for this clone. J is TRBJ1-5 and V is TRBV27; the match to TRBD1 covers 7 bases. This CDR3 region has 14 residues. V shed 6 bases and J 4 bases; nucleotides not matched to a gene: 6. CDR1 and CDR2 (germline): MNHEY, SMNVEV (reference sequence). The CDR3 sequence: CASRRWDRNQPQHF. The CDR3 nucleotides are TGTGCCAGCAGACGATGGGACAGAAATCAGCCCCAGCATTTT.

This clone was seen only a few times. This chain links TRBV5-4 with TRBJ2-2; possibly TRBD2 for D (6 bases). CDR3 length: 14 amino acids. Germline CDR1 is SGHNT and CDR2 is YYREEE (reference sequence). Deletions cut 7 bases from V and 6 bases from J, with 16 bases between. Here the CDR3 reads CASGRESRAGELFF. The CDR3 DNA follows: TGTGCCAGCGGCCGGGAGTCGAGGGCCGGGGAGCTGTTTTTT. The full variable domain, completed using reference TRBV5-4 and TRBJ2-2, is ETGVTQSPTHLIKTRGQQVTLRCSSQSGHNTVSWYQQALGQGPQFIFQYYREEENGRGNFPPRFSGLQFPNYSSELNVNALELDDSALYLCASGRESRAGELFFGEGSRLTVL.

The chain recombines TRBV9 with TRBJ2-6; 8 bases map to TRBD2. The CDR3 loop spans 16 amino acids. The germline V gene has CDR1 SGDLS and CDR2 YYNGEE. Germline trimming cut 4 bases from V and 2 bases from J; bases unmatched to any gene: 5. This CDR3 reads CASSPAAGAGANVLTF. The DNA for the CDR3 is TGTGCCAGCAGCCCGGCAGCGGGGGCTGGGGCCAACGTCCTGACTTTC.

The J gene is TRBJ1-5, the V gene TRBV29-1, with D maybe TRBD1 (5 bases). CDR1 is SQVTM, CDR2 ANQGSEA, per germline. The V gene lost 4 bases and the J gene lost 0 bases, with 10 bases spanning the gap. There are 14 residues in the CDR3. Here the CDR3 reads CSVGGGSSNQPQHF. CDR3 sequence (DNA): TGCAGCGTTGGGGGCGGGAGTAGCAATCAGCCCCAGCATTTT.